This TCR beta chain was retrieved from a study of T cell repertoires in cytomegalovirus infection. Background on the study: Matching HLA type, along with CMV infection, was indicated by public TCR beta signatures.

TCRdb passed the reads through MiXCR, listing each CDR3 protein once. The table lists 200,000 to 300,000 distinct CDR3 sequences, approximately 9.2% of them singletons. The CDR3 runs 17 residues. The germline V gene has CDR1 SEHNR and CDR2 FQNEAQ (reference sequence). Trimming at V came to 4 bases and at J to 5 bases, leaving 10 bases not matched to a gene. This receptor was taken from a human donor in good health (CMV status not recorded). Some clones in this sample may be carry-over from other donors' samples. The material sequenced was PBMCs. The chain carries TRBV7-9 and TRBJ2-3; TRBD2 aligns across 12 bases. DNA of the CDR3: TGTGCCAGCAGCTCGAGTCTAGCGGGAGGGCCGGGAGATACGCAGTATTTT. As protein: CASSSSLAGGPGDTQYF.